This TCR beta chain was obtained from a study of blood T cell repertoires in COVID-19 (dated by TCRdb to the early 2020s). Broadly, across the study: Samples from collaborators originated in the United States, Italy and Spain and spanned both the acute and convalescent phases of COVID-19. The prospective study material was composed of cDNA or gDNA derived from T cells, B-cell-depleted T cells, or PBMCs. Subjects who had been exposed to COVID-19, were actively infected with it, or had recovered from it provided the deeply sampled blood TCRbeta repertoires that made up the dataset. The repertoires were made available in a free public database intended to serve as a resource for research on the immune response to SARS-CoV-2. Samples were obtained from the ongoing ImmuneRACE study (first 160 participants) and from over 1,000 subjects provided by 6 global collaborators. Nearly every sample came with metadata listing a de-identified subject ID, COVID-19 status, age in years and sex. HLA class I and class II types, where available, came from metadata supplied by the sample provider rather than from assay-based typing. Study-wide conclusions, independent of this receptor: The amount of clinical and demographic metadata varied by source and participant and was provided uncurated.

Each collaborating institution followed its own protocols to collect whole blood in K2EDTA tubes. For TCRbeta analysis, collaborators shipped samples as frozen whole blood, isolated PBMCs, or DNA extracted from either of those sample types. As concerns this clone: The antigen this receptor binds is unknown. Nothing much larger sits one base from this clone, and base qualities are not available.

TCRbeta CDR3 regions were amplified from genomic DNA by means of the immunoSEQ Assay, a bias-controlled multiplex PCR. The paper's processing steps were these. Nucleated cell counts per sample were estimated from amplification of reference gene primers within the assay. Sequence reads were collapsed and filtered to measure the absolute abundance of every unique TCRbeta CDR3 rearrangement. For each sample, productive Simpson clonality was calculated as the square root of Simpson's diversity index across productive rearrangements. TCRdb mirrors the immuneACCESS table, restricted to in-frame sequences. Some clones are absent from its copies; in checked studies, under half trace to an unresolved V gene, and the reason for the others is unknown. D and trimming come from the DNA, and the V and J calls and clone size come from that table. This sample lists just under 75,000 clones; approximately 80% were detected once. The ten largest account for under 3% of the sample.

V was cut back by 7 bases and J by 8 bases, leaving a gap of 12 bases between them. The CDR3 starts with the cysteine, ends with the phenylalanine, and has 11 residues. Just CDR3 DNA is preserved here, 33 bases in frame from base 1. Taken from the germline V gene, the CDR1 and CDR2 loops are SQVTM and ANQGSEA. The sequenced sample was peripheral blood. Rearrangement joined TRBV29-1 to TRBJ2-4, with a tentative D gene TRBD2 over 6 matching bases. The receptor was derived from an elderly man with active or convalescent COVID-19. The CDR3 protein sequence reads: CSARPGDIQYF. The nucleotides are TGCAGCGCCCGACCGGGGGACATTCAGTACTTC.